This TCR beta chain was retrieved from a study of blood T cells in healthy people across ages. A few counts support this clonotype. Looked up from germline, CDR1 is SQVTM and CDR2 is ANQGSEA. The ends were cut back, 4 bases at V and 7 bases at J, with 7 bases in the middle. CDR3 length: 10 amino acids. Sample-barcoded 5' priming and a J-beta primer mix drove a second PCR of about 6 to 12 cycles. Via MiXCR, TCRdb re-called the 5' RACE reads, giving one row per CDR3 protein. Among approximately 780,000 distinct CDR3 sequences listed, around 24% were seen once. In addition, the sample was reused for a study of T cells of mothers and their children.

This TCR came from a boy aged 5-17 years in good health. Source material: blood. This chain uses TRBV29-1 with TRBJ1-2; D perhaps matches TRBD1 (5 bases). The CDR3 coding sequence is TGCAGCGTTGGGGGCACTGGCTACACCTTC. Protein product: CSVGGTGYTF.